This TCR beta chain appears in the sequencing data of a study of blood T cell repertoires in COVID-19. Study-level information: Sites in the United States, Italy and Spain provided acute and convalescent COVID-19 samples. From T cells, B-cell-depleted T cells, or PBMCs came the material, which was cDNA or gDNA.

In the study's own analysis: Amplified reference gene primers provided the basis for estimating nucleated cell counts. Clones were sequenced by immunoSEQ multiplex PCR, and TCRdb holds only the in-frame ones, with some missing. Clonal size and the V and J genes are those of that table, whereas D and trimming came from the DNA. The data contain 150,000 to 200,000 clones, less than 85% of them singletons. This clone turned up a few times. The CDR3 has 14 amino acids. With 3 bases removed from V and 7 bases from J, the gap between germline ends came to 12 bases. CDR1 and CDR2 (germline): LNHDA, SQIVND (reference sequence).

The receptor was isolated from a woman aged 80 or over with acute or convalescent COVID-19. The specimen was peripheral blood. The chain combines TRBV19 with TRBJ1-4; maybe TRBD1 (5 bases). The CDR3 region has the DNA TGTGCCAGTAGTATCGGCCAGGGTGCTGAAAAACTGTTTTTT. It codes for CASSIGQGAEKLFF.